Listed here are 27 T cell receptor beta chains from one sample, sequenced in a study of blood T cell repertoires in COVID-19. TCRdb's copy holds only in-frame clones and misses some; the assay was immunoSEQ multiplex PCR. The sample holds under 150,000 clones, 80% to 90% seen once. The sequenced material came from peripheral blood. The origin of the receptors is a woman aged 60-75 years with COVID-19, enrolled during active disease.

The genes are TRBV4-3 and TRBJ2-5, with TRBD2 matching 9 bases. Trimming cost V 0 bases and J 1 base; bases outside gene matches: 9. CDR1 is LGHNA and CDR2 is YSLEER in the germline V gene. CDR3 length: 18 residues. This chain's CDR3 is CASSQEGSWRGGQETQYF. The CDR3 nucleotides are TGCGCCAGCAGCCAAGAGGGATCCTGGCGGGGGGGCCAAGAGACCCAGTACTTC.

The CDR3 protein is CASSTTDGGGRFF. The CDR3, as DNA: TGTGCCAGCAGTACCACAGACGGGGGTGGTCGGTTCTTC. The chain employs TRBV3-1 (or the pseudogene TRBV3-2) and TRBJ2-1; tentatively, D is TRBD2 (6 bases). CDR1 and CDR2 from the germline V gene are LGHDT and YNNKEL (reference sequence). The CDR3 length is 13 residues. With 6 bases removed from V and 15 bases from J, the gap between germline ends came to 21 bases.

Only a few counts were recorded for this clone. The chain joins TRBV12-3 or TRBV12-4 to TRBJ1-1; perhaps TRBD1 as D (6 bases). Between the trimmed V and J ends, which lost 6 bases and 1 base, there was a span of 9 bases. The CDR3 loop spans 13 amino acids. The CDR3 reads CASSLGGNTEAFF. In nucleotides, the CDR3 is TGTGCCAGCAGCCTAGGGGGGAACACTGAAGCTTTCTTT.

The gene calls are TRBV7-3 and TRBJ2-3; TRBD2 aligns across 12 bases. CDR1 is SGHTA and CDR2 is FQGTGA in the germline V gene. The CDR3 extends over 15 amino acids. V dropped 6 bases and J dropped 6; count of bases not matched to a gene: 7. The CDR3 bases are TGTGCCAGCAGTCAGACTAGCGGGGGCTTGGATACGCAGTATTTT. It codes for CASSQTSGGLDTQYF.

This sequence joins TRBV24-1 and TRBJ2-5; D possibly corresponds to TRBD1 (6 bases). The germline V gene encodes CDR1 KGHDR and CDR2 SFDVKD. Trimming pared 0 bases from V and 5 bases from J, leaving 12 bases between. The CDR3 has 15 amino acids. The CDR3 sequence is CATSDLLGGPETQYF. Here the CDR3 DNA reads TGTGCCACCAGTGATTTGCTAGGGGGACCGGAGACCCAGTACTTC.

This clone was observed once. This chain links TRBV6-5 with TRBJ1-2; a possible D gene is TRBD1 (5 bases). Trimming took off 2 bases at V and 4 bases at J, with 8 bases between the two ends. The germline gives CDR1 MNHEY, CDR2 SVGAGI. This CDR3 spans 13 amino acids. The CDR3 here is CASSYTGSYGYTF. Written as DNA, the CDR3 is TGTGCCAGCAGTTACACAGGAAGCTATGGCTACACCTTC.

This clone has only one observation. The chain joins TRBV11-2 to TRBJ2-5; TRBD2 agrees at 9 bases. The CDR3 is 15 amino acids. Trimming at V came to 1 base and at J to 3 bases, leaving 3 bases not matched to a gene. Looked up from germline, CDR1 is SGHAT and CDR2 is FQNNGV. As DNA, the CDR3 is TGTGCCAGCAGCTTAGGTGCTAGCGGGAAAGAGACCCAGTACTTC. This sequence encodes CASSLGASGKETQYF. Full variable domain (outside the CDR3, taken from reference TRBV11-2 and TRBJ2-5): EAGVAQSPRYKIIEKRQSVAFWCNPISGHATLYWYQQILGQGPKLLIQFQNNGVVDDSQLPKDRFSAERLKGVDSTLKIQPAKLEDSAVYLCASSLGASGKETQYFGPGTRLLVL.

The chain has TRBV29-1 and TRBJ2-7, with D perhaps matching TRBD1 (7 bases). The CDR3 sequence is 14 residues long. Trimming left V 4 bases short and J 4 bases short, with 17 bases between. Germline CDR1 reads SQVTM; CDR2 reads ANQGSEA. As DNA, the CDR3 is TGCAGCGTTGGGCCCGGGGCAGGGGGGTACGAGCAGTACTTC. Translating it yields CSVGPGAGGYEQYF.

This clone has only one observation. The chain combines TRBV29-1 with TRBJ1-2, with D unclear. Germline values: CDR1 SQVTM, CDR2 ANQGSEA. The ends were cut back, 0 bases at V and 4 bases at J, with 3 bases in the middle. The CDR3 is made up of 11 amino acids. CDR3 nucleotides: TGCAGCGTTGAAGATCGCTATGGCTACACCTTC. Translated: CSVEDRYGYTF.

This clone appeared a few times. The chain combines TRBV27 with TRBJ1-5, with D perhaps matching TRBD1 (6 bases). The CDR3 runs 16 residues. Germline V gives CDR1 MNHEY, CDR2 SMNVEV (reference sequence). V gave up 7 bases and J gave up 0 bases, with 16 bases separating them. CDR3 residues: CASKEDSGYSNQPQHF. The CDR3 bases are TGTGCCAGCAAAGAGGACAGCGGCTATAGCAATCAGCCCCAGCATTTT.

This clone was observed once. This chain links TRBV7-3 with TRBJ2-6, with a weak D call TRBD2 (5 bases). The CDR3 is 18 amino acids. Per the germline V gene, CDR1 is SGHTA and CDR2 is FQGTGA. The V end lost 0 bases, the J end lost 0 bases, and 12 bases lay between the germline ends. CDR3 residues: CASSLTFGGVSGANVLTF. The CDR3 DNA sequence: TGTGCCAGCAGCTTAACGTTTGGAGGAGTCTCTGGGGCCAACGTCCTGACTTTC.

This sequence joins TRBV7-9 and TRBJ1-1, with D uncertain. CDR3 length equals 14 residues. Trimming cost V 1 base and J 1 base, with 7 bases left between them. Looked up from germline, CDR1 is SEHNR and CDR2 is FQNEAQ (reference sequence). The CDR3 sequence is CASSLGGANTEAFF. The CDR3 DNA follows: TGTGCCAGCAGCTTAGGAGGAGCGAACACTGAAGCTTTCTTT.

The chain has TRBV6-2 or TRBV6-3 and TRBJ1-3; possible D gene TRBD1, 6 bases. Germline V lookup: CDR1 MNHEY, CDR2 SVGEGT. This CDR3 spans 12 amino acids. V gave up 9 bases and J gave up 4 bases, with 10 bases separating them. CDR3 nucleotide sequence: TGTGCCAGGAGCGGACAGGGAAACACCATATATTTT. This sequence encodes CARSGQGNTIYF.

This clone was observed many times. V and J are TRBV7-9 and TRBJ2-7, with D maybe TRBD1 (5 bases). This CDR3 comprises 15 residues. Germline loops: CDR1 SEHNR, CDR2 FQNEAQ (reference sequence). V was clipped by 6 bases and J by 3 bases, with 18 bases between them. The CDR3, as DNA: TGTGCCAGCAGTCCAAGACAGACAGACCACTACGAGCAGTACTTC. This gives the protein CASSPRQTDHYEQYF.

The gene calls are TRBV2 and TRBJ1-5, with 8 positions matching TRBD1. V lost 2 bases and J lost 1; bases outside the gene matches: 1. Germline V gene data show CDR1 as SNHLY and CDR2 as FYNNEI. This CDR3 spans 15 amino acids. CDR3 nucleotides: TGTGCCAGCAGTGAACACAGGGGGAGCAATCAGCCCCAGCATTTT. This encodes CASSEHRGSNQPQHF.

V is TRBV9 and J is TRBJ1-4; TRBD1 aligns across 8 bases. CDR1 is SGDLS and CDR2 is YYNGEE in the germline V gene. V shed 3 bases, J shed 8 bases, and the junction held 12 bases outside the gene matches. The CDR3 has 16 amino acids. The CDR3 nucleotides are TGTGCCAGCAGCGCTTCCGGGACAGGAGAAAACGAAAAACTGTTTTTT. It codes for CASSASGTGENEKLFF. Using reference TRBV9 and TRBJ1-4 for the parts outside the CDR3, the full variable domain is DSGVTQTPKHLITATGQRVTLRCSPRSGDLSVYWYQQSLDQGLQFLIQYYNGEERAKGNILERFSAQQFPDLHSELNLSSLELGDSALYFCASSASGTGENEKLFFGSGTQLSVL.

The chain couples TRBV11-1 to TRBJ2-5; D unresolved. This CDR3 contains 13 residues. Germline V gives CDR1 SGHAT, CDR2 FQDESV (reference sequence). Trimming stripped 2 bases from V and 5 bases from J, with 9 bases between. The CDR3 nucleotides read TGTGCCAGCAGCTTAACCCAGAGGGAGACCCAGTACTTC. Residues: CASSLTQRETQYF. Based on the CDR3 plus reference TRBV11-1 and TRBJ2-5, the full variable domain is EAEVAQSPRYKITEKSQAVAFWCDPISGHATLYWYRQILGQGPELLVQFQDESVVDDSQLPKDRFSAERLKGVDSTLKIQPAELGDSAMYLCASSLTQRETQYFGPGTRLLVL.

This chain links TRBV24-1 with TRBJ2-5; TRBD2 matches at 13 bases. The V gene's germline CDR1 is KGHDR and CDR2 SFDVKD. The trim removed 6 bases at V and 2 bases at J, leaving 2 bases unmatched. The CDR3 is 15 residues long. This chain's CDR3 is CATSRTSGGQETQYF. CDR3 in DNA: TGTGCCACCAGTCGGACTAGCGGGGGACAAGAGACCCAGTACTTC.

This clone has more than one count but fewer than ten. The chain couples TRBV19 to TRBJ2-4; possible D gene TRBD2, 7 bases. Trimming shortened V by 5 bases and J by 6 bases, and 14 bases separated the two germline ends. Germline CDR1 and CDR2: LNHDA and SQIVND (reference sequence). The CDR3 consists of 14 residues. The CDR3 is CASSWGGHGNIQYF. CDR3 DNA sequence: TGTGCCAGTAGTTGGGGGGGCCACGGAAACATTCAGTACTTC.

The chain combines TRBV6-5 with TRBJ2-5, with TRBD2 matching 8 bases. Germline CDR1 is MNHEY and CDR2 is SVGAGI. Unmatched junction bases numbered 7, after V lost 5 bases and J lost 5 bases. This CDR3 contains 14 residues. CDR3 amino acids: CASSTTSGWETQYF. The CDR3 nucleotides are TGTGCCAGCAGTACCACTAGCGGATGGGAGACCCAGTACTTC.

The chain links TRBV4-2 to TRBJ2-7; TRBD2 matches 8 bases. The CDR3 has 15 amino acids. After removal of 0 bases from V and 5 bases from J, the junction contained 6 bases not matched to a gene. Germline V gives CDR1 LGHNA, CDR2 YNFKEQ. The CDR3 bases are TGTGCCAGCAGCCAAGAACTAGCGGATTTGGACGAGCAGTACTTC. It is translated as CASSQELADLDEQYF.

DNA of the CDR3: TGTGCCAGCAGTTACGCCAGACTAGAGACCCAGTACTTC. It codes for CASSYARLETQYF. The V gene is TRBV6-5, the J gene TRBJ2-5; D unresolved. Per the germline V gene, CDR1 is MNHEY and CDR2 is SVGAGI. The ends were cut back, 2 bases at V and 4 bases at J, with 8 bases in the middle. CDR3 length equals 13 residues.

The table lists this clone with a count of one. CDR3 bases: TGTGCCAGCAGAGAAACCGGGACAGCTAATTCACCCCTCCACTTT. Translation gives CASRETGTANSPLHF. This chain connects TRBV2 to TRBJ1-6; TRBD1 agrees at 7 bases. The CDR3 length is 15 residues. The V segment lost 6 bases and the J segment 6 bases; nucleotides outside the gene matches: 8. Germline CDR1 and CDR2: SNHLY and FYNNEI.

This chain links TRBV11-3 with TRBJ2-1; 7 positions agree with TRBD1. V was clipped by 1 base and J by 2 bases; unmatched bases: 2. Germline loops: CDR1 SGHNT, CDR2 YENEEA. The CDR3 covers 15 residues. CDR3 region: CASSLGRGTYNEQFF. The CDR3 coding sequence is TGTGCCAGCAGCTTAGGCAGGGGGACCTACAATGAGCAGTTCTTC. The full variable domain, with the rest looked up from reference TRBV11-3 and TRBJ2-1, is EAGVVQSPRYKIIEKKQPVAFWCNPISGHNTLYWYLQNLGQGPELLIRYENEEAVDDSQLPKDRFSAERLKGVDSTLKIQPAELGDSAVYLCASSLGRGTYNEQFFGPGTRLTVL.

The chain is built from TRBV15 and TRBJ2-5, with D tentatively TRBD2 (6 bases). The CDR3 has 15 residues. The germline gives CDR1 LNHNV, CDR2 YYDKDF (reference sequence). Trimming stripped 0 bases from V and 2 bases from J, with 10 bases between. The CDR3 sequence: CATSRDRAGQETQYF. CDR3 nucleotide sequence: TGTGCCACCAGCAGAGATAGGGCGGGGCAAGAGACCCAGTACTTC.

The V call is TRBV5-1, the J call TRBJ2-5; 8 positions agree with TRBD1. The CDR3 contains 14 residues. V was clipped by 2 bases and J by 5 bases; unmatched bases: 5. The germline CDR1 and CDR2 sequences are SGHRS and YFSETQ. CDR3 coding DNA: TGCGCCAGCAGCTTCACGGACAGGGATGAGACCCAGTACTTC. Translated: CASSFTDRDETQYF.

In nucleotides, the CDR3 is TGCGCCAGCTTTGATCGGCTTGACAGGGGCACAGATACGCAGTATTTT. It specifies CASFDRLDRGTDTQYF. The chain has TRBV5-1 and TRBJ2-3, with TRBD1 matching 7 bases. The CDR3 has 16 residues. Trimming took 7 bases from V and 1 from J; bases not matched to a gene: 12. The germline V gene has CDR1 SGHRS and CDR2 YFSETQ.